Each of the 20 T cell receptor beta chains below was sequenced from the same sample in a study of T-cell reconstitution after alpha-beta-depleted transplantation in children. A library of TCRbeta sequences, prepared with unique molecular identifiers, was generated. TCRdb re-called the PCR reads through MiXCR, storing one row per CDR3 protein. The sample consists of about 47,000 distinct CDR3 sequences, roughly 52% of them appearing once. The specimen comprised peripheral blood, sampled before TCRalphabeta/CD19-depleted stem cell transplant. These TCRs come from a boy in the first two years of life with SCID, due to receive a stem cell transplant.

V usage is TRBV28 and J usage is TRBJ2-4, with TRBD1 matching over 7 bases. The CDR3 runs to 16 residues. The V segment lost 4 bases and the J segment 0 bases; nucleotides outside the gene matches: 6. From germline, CDR1 is MDHEN and CDR2 SYDVKM. The CDR3 DNA is TGTGCCAGCAGTTCGACACAGGGGTTAGCCAAAAACATTCAGTACTTC. This gives the protein CASSSTQGLAKNIQYF.

The chain links TRBV4-3 to TRBJ2-2, with D perhaps assigned TRBD1 or TRBD2 (5 bases each). V gave up 2 bases and J gave up 0 bases, with 10 bases separating them. CDR1 is LGHNA, CDR2 YSLEER, per germline. The CDR3 totals 16 residues. CDR3 bases: TGCGCCAGCAGCCAATGGGACGCGGCGAACACCGGGGAGCTGTTTTTT. This translates into CASSQWDAANTGELFF.

The V call is TRBV20-1, the J call TRBJ2-5; D may be TRBD1 or TRBD2 (6 bases each). The germline V gene encodes CDR1 DFQATT and CDR2 SNEGSKA (reference sequence). Deletions cut 6 bases from V and 5 bases from J, with 22 bases between. The CDR3 has 15 amino acids. This CDR3 is CSAPTTRRGWETQYF. DNA of the CDR3: TGCAGTGCCCCGACGACGCGGAGGGGGTGGGAGACCCAGTACTTC.

This clonotype occurred once. V gene TRBV15 combines with J gene TRBJ2-3, with 10 bases lining up with TRBD2. Germline trimming cut 7 bases from V and 6 bases from J; bases unmatched to any gene: 7. Per the germline V gene, CDR1 is LNHNV and CDR2 is YYDKDF (reference sequence). The CDR3 has 14 residues. The CDR3 bases are TGTGCCACCAACCCTAGCGGGGGCTTTGATACGCAGTATTTT. This codes for CATNPSGGFDTQYF.

This rearrangement joins TRBV3-1 to TRBJ2-7, with a possible D match to TRBD1 (5 bases). The CDR3 totals 15 residues. Germline V gene sequence: CDR1 LGHDT, CDR2 YNNKEL (reference sequence). Deletions cut 3 bases from V and 2 bases from J, with 14 bases between. DNA for the CDR3: TGTGCCAGCAGCCATGGGGCCTGGAAGACCTACGAGCAGTACTTC. Translated: CASSHGAWKTYEQYF.

This clonotype occurred a few times. The CDR3 loop reads CASSESGVGTSGVQETQYF. DNA of the CDR3: TGCGCCAGCAGTGAGTCGGGGGTCGGAACTAGCGGGGTCCAAGAGACCCAGTACTTC. The chain links TRBV10-1 to TRBJ2-5, with 10 nucleotides matching TRBD2. Trimming at V came to 0 bases and at J to 1 base, leaving 11 bases not matched to a gene. This CDR3 is 19 amino acids long. CDR1 WNHNN and CDR2 SYGVQD come from the germline V gene (reference sequence).

The chain has TRBV10-3 and TRBJ2-1; tentatively, D is TRBD2 (5 bases). Looked up from germline, CDR1 is ENHRY and CDR2 is SYGVKD. This CDR3 has 17 amino acids. Trimming removed 0 bases from V and 8 bases from J, with 20 bases in between. This CDR3 reads CAISESRWRQEVDEQFF. Here the CDR3 DNA reads TGTGCCATCAGTGAGTCGAGGTGGCGCCAGGAGGTCGATGAGCAGTTCTTC.

A single count supports this clonotype. The CDR3 bases are TGTGCCAGCAGCTTAGCGGGGGGAAACCAGGGCTACACCTTC. This sequence encodes CASSLAGGNQGYTF. The chain recombines TRBV7-2 with TRBJ1-2; D perhaps matches TRBD1 (5 bases). CDR3 size: 14 residues. The germline V gene has CDR1 SGHTA and CDR2 FQGNSA. Trimming removed 0 bases from V and 8 bases from J, with 13 bases in between.

The chain combines TRBV12-3 or TRBV12-4 with TRBJ2-3; possible D gene TRBD1, 5 bases. This CDR3 is 16 amino acids long. V was shortened by 3 bases and J by 4 bases, with 17 bases between the two germline ends. CDR3 region: CASSLASCQGPDTQYF. The CDR3 coding sequence is TGTGCCAGCAGTTTGGCTTCGTGTCAGGGTCCAGATACGCAGTATTTT.

V usage is TRBV10-3 and J usage is TRBJ1-1; TRBD1 agrees at 8 bases. Germline-derived CDR1 and CDR2 are ENHRY and SYGVKD. After removal of 6 bases from V and 8 bases from J, the junction contained 5 bases not matched to a gene. The CDR3 covers 12 residues. The CDR3 spells CAIRDRDIEAFF. The CDR3 bases are TGTGCCATCAGGGACAGGGATATCGAAGCTTTCTTT.

The V call is TRBV12-3 or TRBV12-4, the J call TRBJ1-2; D perhaps matches TRBD1 (5 bases). The CDR3 is 12 residues long. Trimming left V 1 base short and J 8 bases short, with 8 bases between. The CDR3 reads CASSLGRAGYTF. CDR3 DNA sequence: TGTGCCAGCAGTTTAGGCAGGGCAGGCTACACCTTC.

Only a few counts were recorded for this clonotype. This chain connects TRBV27 to TRBJ2-7; D may be TRBD1 or TRBD2 (5 bases each). Looked up from germline, CDR1 is MNHEY and CDR2 is SMNVEV (reference sequence). Trimming removed 2 bases from V and 6 bases from J, with 20 bases in between. The CDR3 is 16 residues long. The CDR3 sequence: CASSLRGPAGIFEQYF. The DNA of the CDR3 is TGTGCCAGCAGTTTACGGGGACCGGCTGGGATCTTCGAGCAGTACTTC.

This rearrangement joins TRBV6-5 to TRBJ2-3; D gene ambiguous. Germline CDR1 MNHEY, CDR2 SVGAGI. The CDR3 runs 15 residues. Trimming took 2 bases from V and 0 from J, leaving 9 bases between them. This CDR3 reads CASSYGTTSTDTQYF. The CDR3, as DNA: TGTGCCAGCAGTTACGGCACTACTAGCACAGATACGCAGTATTTT.

This CDR3 is CASSLRVGGGNEQFF. The CDR3 region has the DNA TGTGCCAGCAGCTTACGGGTCGGCGGGGGGAATGAGCAGTTCTTC. The chain couples TRBV7-2 to TRBJ2-1; 8 nucleotides match TRBD2. V lost 2 bases to trimming and J lost 7 bases; unmatched junction nucleotides: 7. This CDR3 has 15 amino acids. Germline V CDR1 and CDR2: SGHTA, FQGNSA. The whole variable domain, remainder taken from reference TRBV7-2 and TRBJ2-1, is GAGVSQSPSNKVTEKGKDVELRCDPISGHTALYWYRQSLGQGLEFLIYFQGNSAPDKSGLPSDRFSAERTGGSVSTLTIQRTQQEDSAVYLCASSLRVGGGNEQFFGPGTRLTVL.

The chain is built from TRBV11-2 and TRBJ2-5; D possibly uses TRBD1 or TRBD2 (5 bases each). V shed 4 bases and J shed 3 bases, with 18 bases lying between them. Per the germline V gene, CDR1 is SGHAT and CDR2 is FQNNGV. The CDR3 spans 16 residues. Here the CDR3 DNA reads TGTGCCAGCAGCTATGGACCGGGACGTCACGAAGAGACCCAGTACTTC. This encodes CASSYGPGRHEETQYF.

The V and J genes are TRBV27 and TRBJ2-5, with D perhaps matching TRBD1 or TRBD2 (5 bases each). Germline V gene sequence: CDR1 MNHEY, CDR2 SMNVEV (reference sequence). V was trimmed by 6 bases and J by 5 bases, leaving 16 bases between them. The CDR3 has 14 residues. The CDR3, as DNA: TGTGCCAGCAGCCGCCCGGGGCGTCGGGAGACCCAGTACTTC. Encoded protein: CASSRPGRRETQYF.

This clonotype appeared a few times. The chain links TRBV12-3 or TRBV12-4 to TRBJ1-2, with D possibly being TRBD1 (6 bases). This CDR3 region has 14 residues. The V end lost 5 bases, the J end lost 2 bases, and 12 bases lay between the germline ends. For the CDR3, the DNA is TGTGCCAGCAGTAGGCAGGGGTACAACTATGGCTACACCTTC. Translation: CASSRQGYNYGYTF.

This clonotype occurred a few times. The chain uses TRBV7-8 and TRBJ1-2; TRBD1 might be the D (5 bases). Germline V CDR1 and CDR2: SGHVS, FQNEAQ. This CDR3 region has 14 residues. Trimming left V 1 base short and J 4 bases short, with 10 bases between. CDR3 nucleotides: TGTGCCAGCAGCTTAGGGACACCCAGCTATGGCTACACCTTC. It encodes CASSLGTPSYGYTF.

The chain employs TRBV7-2 and TRBJ2-7; D is perhaps TRBD1 (5 bases). CDR1 is SGHTA, CDR2 FQGNSA, per germline. V gave up 1 base and J gave up 7 bases, with 14 bases separating them. The CDR3 contains 14 residues. CDR3 in DNA: TGTGCCAGCAGCTTAGGCCAGGGTACTTGGGAGCAGTACTTC. Translated: CASSLGQGTWEQYF.

Turning to this clonotype: In this CDR3 the conserved last residue, phenylalanine or tryptophan, is missing, so a read error is likely. V gene TRBV20-1 combines with J gene TRBJ1-1; D is uncertain. The CDR3 is made up of 15 amino acids. The ends were cut back, 2 bases at V and 6 bases at J, with 19 bases in the middle. From germline, CDR1 is DFQATT and CDR2 SNEGSKA (reference sequence). The CDR3 nucleotides are TGCAGTGCTAGAAGCCCCCAAACGCAGTCTCCTGAAGCTTTCTTA. Its translation: CSARSPQTQSPEAFL.